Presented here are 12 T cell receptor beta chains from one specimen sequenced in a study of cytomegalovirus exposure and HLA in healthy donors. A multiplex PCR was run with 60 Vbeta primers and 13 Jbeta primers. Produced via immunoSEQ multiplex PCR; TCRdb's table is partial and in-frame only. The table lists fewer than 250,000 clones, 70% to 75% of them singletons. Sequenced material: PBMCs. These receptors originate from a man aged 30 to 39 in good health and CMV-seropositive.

This CDR3 reads CASSARPGNTEAFF. DNA of the CDR3: TGTGCCAGTAGTGCTCGGCCGGGTAACACTGAAGCTTTCTTT. This sequence joins TRBV19 and TRBJ1-1; D gene uncertain. The CDR3 length is 14 residues. The germline gives CDR1 LNHDA, CDR2 SQIVND (reference sequence). Deletions cut 5 bases from V and 2 bases from J, with 12 bases between.

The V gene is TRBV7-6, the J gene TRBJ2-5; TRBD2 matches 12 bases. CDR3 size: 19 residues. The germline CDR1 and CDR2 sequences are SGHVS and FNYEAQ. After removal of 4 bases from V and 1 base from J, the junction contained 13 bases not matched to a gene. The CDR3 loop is CASSYPGLAGGYSQETQYF. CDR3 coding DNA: TGTGCCAGCAGCTACCCGGGACTAGCGGGCGGATATTCCCAAGAGACCCAGTACTTC.

The CDR3, as DNA: TGTGCCAGCAGTGCGGACAGCTCTAATGAAAAACTGTTTTTT. Translating it yields CASSADSSNEKLFF. This sequence joins TRBV2 and TRBJ1-4; tentatively, D is TRBD1 (6 bases). The CDR3 contains 14 residues. V lost 4 bases and J lost 3, with 9 bases in between. Germline-derived CDR1 and CDR2 are SNHLY and FYNNEI.

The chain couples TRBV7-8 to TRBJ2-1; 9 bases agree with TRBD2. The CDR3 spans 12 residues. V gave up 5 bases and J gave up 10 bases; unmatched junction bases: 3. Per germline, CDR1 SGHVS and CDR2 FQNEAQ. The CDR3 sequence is CASSLTSGEQFF. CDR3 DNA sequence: TGTGCCAGCAGCCTGACTAGCGGAGAGCAGTTCTTC.

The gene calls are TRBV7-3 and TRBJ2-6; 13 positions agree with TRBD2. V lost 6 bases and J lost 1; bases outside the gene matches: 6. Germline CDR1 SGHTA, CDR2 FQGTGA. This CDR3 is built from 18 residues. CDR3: CASSKGLAGPSGANVLTF. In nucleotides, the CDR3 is TGTGCCAGCAGTAAGGGACTAGCGGGACCTTCTGGGGCCAACGTCCTGACTTTC.

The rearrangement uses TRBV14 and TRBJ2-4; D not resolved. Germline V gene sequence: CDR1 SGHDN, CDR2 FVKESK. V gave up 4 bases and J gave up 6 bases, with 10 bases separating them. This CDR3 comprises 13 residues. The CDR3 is CASSPSMRNIQYF. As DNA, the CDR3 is TGTGCCAGCAGCCCGTCTATGCGAAACATTCAGTACTTC.

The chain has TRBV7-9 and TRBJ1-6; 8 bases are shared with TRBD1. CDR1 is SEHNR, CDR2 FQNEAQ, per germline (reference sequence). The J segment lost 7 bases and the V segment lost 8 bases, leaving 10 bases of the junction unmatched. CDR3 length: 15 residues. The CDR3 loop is CASGQGAAGNSPLHF. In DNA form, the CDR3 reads TGTGCCAGCGGTCAGGGGGCCGCTGGGAATTCACCCCTCCACTTT.

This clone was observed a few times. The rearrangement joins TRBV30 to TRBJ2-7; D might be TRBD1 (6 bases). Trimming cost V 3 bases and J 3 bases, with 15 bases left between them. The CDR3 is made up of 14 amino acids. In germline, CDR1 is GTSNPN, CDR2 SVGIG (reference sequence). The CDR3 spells CAWSDGTLNYEQYF. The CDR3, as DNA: TGTGCCTGGAGCGACGGGACATTGAACTACGAGCAGTACTTC.

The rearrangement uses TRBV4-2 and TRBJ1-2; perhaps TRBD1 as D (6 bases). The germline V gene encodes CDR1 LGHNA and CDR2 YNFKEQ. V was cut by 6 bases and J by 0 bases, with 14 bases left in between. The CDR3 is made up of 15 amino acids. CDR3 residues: CASRLEGDPNYGYTF. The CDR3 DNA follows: TGTGCCAGCAGGCTTGAGGGGGATCCTAACTATGGCTACACCTTC.

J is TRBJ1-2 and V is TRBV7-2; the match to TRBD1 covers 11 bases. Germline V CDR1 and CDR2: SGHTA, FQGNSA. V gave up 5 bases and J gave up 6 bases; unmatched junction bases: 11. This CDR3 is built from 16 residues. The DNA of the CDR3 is TGTGCCAGCAGCACTAATGGGGGGACAGGGGGGGATGGCTACACCTTC. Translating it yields CASSTNGGTGGDGYTF.

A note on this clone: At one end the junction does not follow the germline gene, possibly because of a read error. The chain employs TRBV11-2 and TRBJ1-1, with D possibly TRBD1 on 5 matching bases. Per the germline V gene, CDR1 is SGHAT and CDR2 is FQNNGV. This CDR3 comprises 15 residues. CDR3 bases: TGTGCCAGCAGCCATTACGACAGAGTGAACTCTGAAGCTTTCTTT. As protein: CASSHYDRVNSEAFF.

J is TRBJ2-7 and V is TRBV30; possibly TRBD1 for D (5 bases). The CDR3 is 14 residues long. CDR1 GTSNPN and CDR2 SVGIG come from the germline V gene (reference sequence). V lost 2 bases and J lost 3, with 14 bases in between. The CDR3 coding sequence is TGTGCCTGGAGTCCGTCCGGAACAGGCTACGAGCAGTACTTC. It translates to CAWSPSGTGYEQYF.